The text below deals with one TCR beta chain. Its antigen specificity is not known. Base qualities are missing; no much larger clone stands one base away. The cohort consisted of 650 to 700 healthy bone marrow donors. All cohort members were sampled while nominally healthy, although unrecorded immune exposures were likely present. The donor tested CMV seronegative and was one of the 352 seronegative cohort members. Each donor provided a peripheral blood sample, and peripheral blood mononuclear cells were used for TCR beta sequencing. The Qiagen DNeasy Blood Extraction Kit was used to extract genomic DNA from the blood cell samples. The CDR3 starts with the cysteine, ends with the phenylalanine, and has 12 residues. This entry keeps only the CDR3 DNA: 36 bases, framed from base 1. CDR1 and CDR2 (SGDLS, YYNGEE) derive from the germline V gene. The trim is 4 bases for V and 8 bases for J, with a gap of 11 bases between the germline ends.

This sample stems from a study of cytomegalovirus exposure and HLA in healthy donors (dated by TCRdb to about 2017). In terms of the full investigation: In an earlier analysis of under 600 of the donors, 250 to 300 Gb of sequence data and approximately 100 million unique TCR beta sequences from about 179 million T cells were reported. Roughly 300 gigabases of sequencing data and roughly 81 million unique TCR sequences made up an early release that covered fewer than 650 HLA-typed donors. Among the roughly 380 genotyped donors, around 81% belonged to the genetic ancestry cluster associated with self-reported Caucasian donors. The study aimed to test whether cataloging public T cell receptors could reveal signatures of past pathogen exposure. The T cell repertoires of 666 subjects were profiled by immunosequencing and related to cytomegalovirus serostatus. Along with the approximately 700-subject first cohort, a separate validation cohort of over a hundred different subjects was used. To predict cytomegalovirus infection status, the study brought together high-throughput TCR immunosequencing, statistical association of individual TCRs with disease status, and machine learning. A later analysis re-analyzed previously published TCR beta repertoires from roughly 690 donors and added high-resolution HLA genotyping to study TCR occurrence patterns. In the later analysis, no new phenotypic data were used to find candidate immune exposures; instead, reliance was placed on TCR beta sequences and their occurrence across donors. An earlier analysis of 500 to 750 of the donors applied high-throughput TCR beta sequencing to assess whether each TCR beta V gene segment acted as functional or pseudogenic. Donor age, sex, ethnicity and CMV serostatus were compiled alongside the repertoire data. In a later genetic analysis, genome-wide SNP genotypes for about three fifths of the 666 donors were used, and that subset was treated as a discovery cohort. Every repertoire in the discovery cohort had been generated on one and the same sequencing platform. HLA typing included class I and class II loci at four-digit resolution. Typing coverage varied by locus: roughly 629-640 donors for A, B, C, DRB1 and DQB1; roughly 520 for DQA1; 606 for DPA1; approximately 470 for DPB1. Because of strong linkage in the cohort, four or five DR-DQ haplotypes were treated as single units for association and clustering. Among a few hundred genotyped donors of the cohort, an average of approximately 240,000 unique TCR beta nucleotide sequences were sequenced per donor, roughly 20% of them non-productive. Points the paper makes about the study in general: In both the original and validation cohorts, the classifier was reported to diagnose cytomegalovirus status with high specificity and sensitivity. In a later analysis, about 16,000 TCR beta sequences were associated with specific HLA alleles at a false discovery rate of 0.05. It was suggested by the authors that the approach could potentially be generalized to other disease states and immunological phenotypes. According to a later analysis, most CMV-associated TCR beta chains appeared to be HLA-restricted, and the HLA associations seemed to be driven largely by CMV exposure. Most TCR sequences were seen in very few donors, while some public TCRs were found in many individuals. The presence/absence analyses assumed that sequencing depth was roughly uniform across donors, and that assumption may not be true. Correlated functional status among segregating V segments might reflect linkage disequilibrium, but an unknown experimental factor could not be ruled out. Immune exposure information for the cohort was limited to CMV serostatus. The study listed 164 TCR beta chains as associated with cytomegalovirus. According to a later analysis, TCR association rates differed among HLA loci, with DRB1 alleles showing the most associated TCRs and HLA-C alleles showing the fewest. According to a later analysis, parvovirus B19, influenza, CMV and Epstein-Barr virus appeared linked to several top co-occurrence clusters. Compared with equally common non-associated chains, HLA-associated TCR beta chains in a later analysis were more clonally expanded and had lower generation probabilities. A further reported finding was that TCR beta sequences accurately predicted the HLA-A and HLA-B alleles for most subjects in the first cohort. V-gene and J-gene trimming of TCR beta chains was associated with a missense DCLRE1C variant in a later genetic analysis, and the association was replicated in an independent cohort. A few of the identified cytomegalovirus-associated TCR beta chains were confirmed in vitro to be specific for cytomegalovirus antigens. The cohort was sequenced for TCR beta chains only, and without alpha or paired-chain data the features that could be detected were limited. HLA typing was unavailable for some donors at each locus, so association tests used only the typed subset. Strong co-occurrence of HLA alleles, especially DR and DQ, made assigning TCR associations to individual alleles difficult. A later genetic analysis reported fewer N-insertions in productive TCRs among donors in an Asian-associated ancestry cluster than the roughly 700-donor mean. In an earlier analysis of roughly 560 of the donors, most TCR beta V segments were observed in productive rearrangements about 87% or about 30% of the time, broadly matching IMGT annotations. A cluster of highly shared sequence variants was judged likely to represent a technical artifact of the sequencing pipeline. The earlier analysis of a few hundred of the donors excluded roughly 16 rarely observed V segments, including chromosome 9 orphons, because counts were too low. Because the 87-base-pair reads could not distinguish some IMGT-functional V segments, including TRBV6-2 and TRBV6-3, those segments were excluded.

Preparation of the library involved the immunoSEQ multiplex PCR assay. For the multiplex PCR, a mixture combining 60 forward primers for TCR Vbeta segments and 13 reverse primers for TCR Jbeta segments was used. Amplification of the CDR3 region of rearranged TCR beta genes was performed with a multiplex PCR assay on genomic DNA. Amplified TCR beta libraries were sequenced as 87-base-pair reads on the Illumina HiSeq System. The paper's processing steps were these. Across the 666 repertoires, a later analysis counted 80 million or so unique TCR beta chains, 8.5 million to 12 million of which were shared by at least two donors. To remove PCR and sequencing errors, raw reads were error-corrected and collapsed into unique sequences using a nearest-neighbor algorithm that merged closely related sequences. To assign V, D and J gene segments, CDR3 sequences were aligned to IMGT reference sequences. For a sequence to be retained, a match of at least six nucleotides was required to both a V gene segment and a J gene segment. A rearrangement counted as productive if the CDR3 had no stop codons and remained in frame with V and J, and every other rearrangement counted as non-productive. Following IMGT convention, CDR3 was defined as the stretch from the second conserved V-encoded cysteine to the conserved J-encoded phenylalanine. Sequences without an unambiguous match to a single V gene segment were excluded from the earlier analysis of about 600 of the donors. An earlier analysis of some 610 of the donors called V segments functional above 56.7% productive rearrangements and segregating when the between-donor standard deviation exceeded 5%. To diagnose cytomegalovirus status from the catalog of TCR beta chain sequences, a statistical classification framework was built. In a later analysis, V and J genes were assigned by comparing TCR nucleotide sequences against IMGT/GENE-DB human TR gene sequences. The TCRdist pipeline was used in a later analysis to assign CDR3 sequences and most-parsimonious VDJ recombination scenarios. In a later analysis, each TCR beta chain was defined by its CDR3 amino acid sequence together with its V-gene family, and reads without a unique V-gene family were excluded. A later analysis removed 450 to 600 highly shared, low-generation-probability nucleotide sequences to deal with suspected cross-contamination and a sequencing artifact. For each public chain, a later analysis derived a clonal expansion index from normalized ranks of inferred template counts within each repertoire. In a later analysis, generation probabilities were computed with a VDJ recombination model fitted to out-of-frame rearrangements, and the resulting probabilities were checked against IGoR. A later analysis scored TCR-TCR, TCR-HLA and TCR-CMV co-occurrence with hypergeometric tests, applying a repertoire-size bias correction to TCR pairs. False discovery rates were estimated in a later analysis by permuting HLA or CMV assignments 20 times. In a later analysis, co-occurring TCRs were grouped with DBSCAN, and TCRdist sequence similarity was added when clustering was performed within HLA-allele-positive subsets. Co-occurrence clustering excluded repertoires with fewer than 30,000 or more than 120,000 public chains, plus five with anomalous nucleotide sharing. TCRdb stores this immuneACCESS table with in-frame sequences only. Part of the clones is absent; in the studies checked, under half of the shortfall reflects unresolved V genes, and no reason is known for the rest. V, J and clone size derive from that table, while D and trimming were established from the DNA sequence. The sample yields approximately 110,000 clones; more than 60% were counted once. Jointly, the top ten make up around 6% of the sample.

The sequence was obtained from a male donor in good health and CMV-seronegative. The sequencing sample was made of PBMCs. Recombination connected TRBV9 to TRBJ2-3; no confident D gene assignment can be made. CDR3 loop: CASSPRLGTQYF. The DNA is as follows: TGTGCCAGCAGCCCCCGACTGGGTACGCAGTATTTT.